The rows below give T cell receptor beta chains drawn from one sample of a study of blood T cells in healthy people across ages. One entry per CDR3 protein results from TCRdb running MiXCR on the 5' RACE reads. Among roughly 1,000,000 distinct CDR3 sequences, under 30% were seen once, and the ten largest hold approximately 0.79%. This same sample was also taken into another study, of T cells of mothers and their children.

Sequenced material: blood. The receptors shown here come from a girl aged 2 to 10 in good health. Each CDR3 is given with its conserved first and last residue. The D gene is left open where the match is weak. Size values are once, few and many counts, or a class for expanded clones, and some rows have none.

.	TRBV12-3/TRBV12-4	once	TRBJ2-7	CAGSPFVRGPVHEQYF	TGTGCCGGCAGTCCCTTCGTCAGGGGCCCGGTCCACGAGCAGTACTTC
TRBD1	TRBV29-1	.	TRBJ1-1	CSVDGTAKTVNTEAFF	TGCAGCGTTGATGGGACAGCTAAAACCGTGAACACTGAAGCTTTCTTT
.	TRBV6-5	.	TRBJ1-1	CASSPPDRSAFF	TGCGCCAGCAGCCCGCCGGACCGGTCGGCTTTCTTT
TRBD1	TRBV12-3/TRBV12-4	.	TRBJ2-7	CASGISTGSGSYEQYF	TGTGCCAGCGGGATCTCGACAGGGTCAGGGTCTTACGAGCAGTACTTC
.	TRBV3-1	.	TRBJ2-1	CASRFMNEQFF	TGTGCCAGCCGGTTTATGAATGAGCAGTTCTTC
.	TRBV28	.	TRBJ2-1	CVSSLSFTRFPEQFF	TGTGTCAGCAGTTTAAGCTTTACTAGATTTCCTGAGCAGTTCTTC
.	TRBV28	.	TRBJ1-1	CASSRPGRTEAFF	TGTGCCAGCAGCCGACCCGGACGGACTGAAGCTTTCTTT
.	TRBV12-3/TRBV12-4	.	TRBJ2-3	CASRVGRASTDTQYF	TGTGCCAGCAGGGTAGGCAGGGCGAGCACAGATACGCAGTATTTT
.	TRBV13	once	TRBJ2-4	CASSLPKAKNIQYF	TGTGCCAGCAGCCTACCAAAGGCCAAAAACATTCAGTACTTC
.	TRBV20-1	.	TRBJ2-7	CSASLGLAYEQYF	TGCAGTGCTAGTCTCGGTCTCGCCTACGAGCAGTACTTC
TRBD1	TRBV5-1	.	TRBJ1-2	CASSEDRGYGYTF	TGCGCCAGCAGCGAGGACAGGGGCTATGGCTACACCTTC
TRBD2	TRBV9	.	TRBJ2-1	CASSVAVRASGDNEQFF	TGTGCCAGCAGCGTAGCGGTTCGGGCTAGCGGTGACAATGAGCAGTTCTTC
.	TRBV29-1	few	TRBJ2-1	CSVNPGELPYNEQFF	TGCAGCGTTAACCCCGGTGAGTTGCCCTACAATGAGCAGTTCTTC
.	TRBV19	few	TRBJ1-5	CASSPLLDRPAEQPQHF	TGTGCCAGTAGTCCACTACTGGACCGACCGGCGGAACAGCCCCAGCATTTT
.	TRBV12-3/TRBV12-4	once	TRBJ2-7	CASSFYGDEQYF	TGTGCCAGCAGTTTTTATGGGGACGAGCAGTACTTC
.	TRBV5-5	.	TRBJ1-6	CASRWGTDISPLHF	TGTGCCAGCAGATGGGGGACGGATATTTCACCCCTCCACTTT
.	TRBV20-1	few	TRBJ1-1	CSAALGGNTEAFF	TGCAGTGCTGCACTGGGGGGGAACACTGAAGCTTTCTTT
.	TRBV2	few	TRBJ2-6	CASSTRAGANVLTF	TGTGCCAGCAGCACTAGAGCTGGGGCCAACGTCCTGACTTTC
TRBD1	TRBV24-1	few	TRBJ1-2	CATSDSDRAPGYTF	TGTGCCACCAGTGATTCCGACAGGGCTCCCGGCTACACCTTC
.	TRBV7-3	few	TRBJ2-5	CASSFNGALQETQYF	TGTGCCAGCAGCTTTAATGGAGCGCTTCAAGAGACCCAGTACTTC
.	TRBV28	few	TRBJ2-7	CASSSPGTVPTKEQYF	TGTGCCAGCAGTTCGCCCGGGACCGTCCCTACCAAGGAGCAGTACTTC
TRBD2	TRBV20-1	.	TRBJ2-7	CSARGFPGLAVTPEQYF	TGCAGTGCTAGAGGCTTCCCAGGACTAGCCGTCACTCCCGAGCAGTACTTC